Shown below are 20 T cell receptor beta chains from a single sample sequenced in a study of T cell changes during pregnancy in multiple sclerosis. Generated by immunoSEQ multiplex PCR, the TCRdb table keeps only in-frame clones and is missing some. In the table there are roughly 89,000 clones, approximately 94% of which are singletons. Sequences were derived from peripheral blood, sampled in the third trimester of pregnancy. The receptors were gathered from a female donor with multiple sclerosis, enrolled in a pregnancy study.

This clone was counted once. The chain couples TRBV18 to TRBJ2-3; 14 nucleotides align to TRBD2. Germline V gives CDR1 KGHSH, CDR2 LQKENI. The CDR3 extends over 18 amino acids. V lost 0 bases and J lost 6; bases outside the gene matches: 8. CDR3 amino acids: CASSPPGLAGVGADTQYF. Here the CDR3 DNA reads TGTGCCAGCTCACCACCGGGACTAGCGGGAGTGGGAGCGGATACGCAGTATTTT.

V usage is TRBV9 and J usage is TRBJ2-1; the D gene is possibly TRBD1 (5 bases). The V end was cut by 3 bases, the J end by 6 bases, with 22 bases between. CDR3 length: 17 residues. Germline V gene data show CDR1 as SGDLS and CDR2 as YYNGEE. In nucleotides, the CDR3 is TGTGCCAGCAGCGGAATAACAACAGGAAACCAAGGCAATGAGCAGTTCTTC. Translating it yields CASSGITTGNQGNEQFF.

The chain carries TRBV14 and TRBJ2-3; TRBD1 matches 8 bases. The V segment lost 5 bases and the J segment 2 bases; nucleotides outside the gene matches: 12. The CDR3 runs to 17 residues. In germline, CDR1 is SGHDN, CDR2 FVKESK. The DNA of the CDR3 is TGTGCCAGCAGCACTCGACAGGGGCGACTTAACACAGATACGCAGTATTTT. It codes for CASSTRQGRLNTDTQYF.

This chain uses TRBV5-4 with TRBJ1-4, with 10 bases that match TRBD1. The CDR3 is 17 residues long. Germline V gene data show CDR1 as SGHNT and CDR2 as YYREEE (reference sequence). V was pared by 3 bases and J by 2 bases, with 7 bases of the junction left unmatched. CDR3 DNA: TGTGCCAGCAGCTCGGGACAGGGGAAAGCGACTAATGAAAAACTGTTTTTT. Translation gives CASSSGQGKATNEKLFF.

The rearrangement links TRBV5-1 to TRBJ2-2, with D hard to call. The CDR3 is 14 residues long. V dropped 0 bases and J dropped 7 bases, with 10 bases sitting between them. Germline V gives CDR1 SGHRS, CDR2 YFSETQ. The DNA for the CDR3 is TGCGCCAGCAGCTTGGAAGCCCGAGGCGGGGAGCTGTTTTTT. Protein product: CASSLEARGGELFF.

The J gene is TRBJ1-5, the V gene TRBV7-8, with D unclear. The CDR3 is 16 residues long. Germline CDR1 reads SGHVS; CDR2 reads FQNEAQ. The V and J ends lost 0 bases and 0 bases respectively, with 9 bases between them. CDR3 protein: CASSLARTVSNQPQHF. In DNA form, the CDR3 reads TGTGCCAGCAGCTTAGCGCGTACCGTTAGCAATCAGCCCCAGCATTTT.

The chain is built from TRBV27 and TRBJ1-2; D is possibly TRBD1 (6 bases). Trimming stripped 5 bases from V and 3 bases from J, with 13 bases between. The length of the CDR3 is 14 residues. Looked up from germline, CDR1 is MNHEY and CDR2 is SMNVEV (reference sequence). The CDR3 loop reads CASSTRQADYGYTF. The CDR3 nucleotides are TGTGCCAGCAGTACCCGACAGGCCGACTATGGCTACACCTTC.

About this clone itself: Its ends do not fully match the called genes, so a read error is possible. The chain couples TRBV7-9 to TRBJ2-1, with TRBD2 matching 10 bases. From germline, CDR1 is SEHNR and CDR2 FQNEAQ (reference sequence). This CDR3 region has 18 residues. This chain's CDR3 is CASRLGTSARLSDNEQFF. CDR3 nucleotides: TGTGCCAGCAGGTTAGGGACTAGCGCCAGGCTGAGCGACAATGAGCAGTTCTTC.

CDR3 loop: CAISEGRSSGNTIYF. As DNA, the CDR3 is TGTGCCATCAGTGAGGGCCGGAGCTCTGGAAACACCATATATTTT. This rearrangement joins TRBV10-3 to TRBJ1-3; D unclear. The CDR3 has 15 residues. Between the trimmed V and J ends, which lost 2 bases and 0 bases, there was a span of 8 bases. Looked up from germline, CDR1 is ENHRY and CDR2 is SYGVKD.

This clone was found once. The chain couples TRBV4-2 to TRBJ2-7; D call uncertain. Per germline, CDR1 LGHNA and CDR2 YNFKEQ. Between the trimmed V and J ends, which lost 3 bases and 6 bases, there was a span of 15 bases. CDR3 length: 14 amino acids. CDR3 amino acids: CASSHPGPSVEQYF. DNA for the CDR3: TGTGCCAGCAGCCATCCAGGCCCGTCCGTCGAGCAGTACTTC.

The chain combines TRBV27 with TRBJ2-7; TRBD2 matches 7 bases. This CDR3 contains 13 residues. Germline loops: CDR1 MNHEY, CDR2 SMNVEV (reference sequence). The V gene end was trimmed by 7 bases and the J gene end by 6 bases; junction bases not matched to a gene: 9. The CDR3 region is CASKPGGGGEQYF. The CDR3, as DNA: TGTGCCAGCAAGCCTGGTGGGGGGGGCGAGCAGTACTTC.

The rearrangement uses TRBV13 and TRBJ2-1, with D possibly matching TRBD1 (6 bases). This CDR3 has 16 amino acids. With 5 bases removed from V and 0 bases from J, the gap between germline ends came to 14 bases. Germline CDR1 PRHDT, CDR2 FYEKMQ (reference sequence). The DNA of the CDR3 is TGTGCCAGCAGCGGCCGGGACATAAGCTCCTACAATGAGCAGTTCTTC. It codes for CASSGRDISSYNEQFF.

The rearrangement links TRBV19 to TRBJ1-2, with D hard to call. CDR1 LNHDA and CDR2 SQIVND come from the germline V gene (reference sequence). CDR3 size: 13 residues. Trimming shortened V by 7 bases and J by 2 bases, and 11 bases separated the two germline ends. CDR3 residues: CASTPPGNYGYTF. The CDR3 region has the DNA TGTGCCAGTACCCCCCCGGGGAACTATGGCTACACCTTC.

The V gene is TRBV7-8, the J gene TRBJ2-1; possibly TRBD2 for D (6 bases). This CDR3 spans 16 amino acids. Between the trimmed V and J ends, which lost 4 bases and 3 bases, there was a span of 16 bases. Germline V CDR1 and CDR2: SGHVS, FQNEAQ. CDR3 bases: TGTGCCAGCAGCTACCAATTTGGCGGGATCTACAATGAGCAGTTCTTC. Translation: CASSYQFGGIYNEQFF. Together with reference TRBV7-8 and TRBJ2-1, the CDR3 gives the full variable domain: GAGVSQSPRYKVAKRGQDVALRCDPISGHVSLFWYQQALGQGPEFLTYFQNEAQLDKSGLPSDRFFAERPEGSVSTLKIQRTQQEDSAVYLCASSYQFGGIYNEQFFGPGTRLTVL.

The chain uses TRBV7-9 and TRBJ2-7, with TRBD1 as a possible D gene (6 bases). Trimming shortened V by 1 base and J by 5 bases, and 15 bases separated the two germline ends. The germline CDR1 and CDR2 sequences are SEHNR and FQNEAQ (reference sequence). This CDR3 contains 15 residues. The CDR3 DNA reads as TGTGCCAGCAGCTTAGGGCAGGGGCTGGGGAACGAGCAGTACTTC. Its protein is CASSLGQGLGNEQYF.

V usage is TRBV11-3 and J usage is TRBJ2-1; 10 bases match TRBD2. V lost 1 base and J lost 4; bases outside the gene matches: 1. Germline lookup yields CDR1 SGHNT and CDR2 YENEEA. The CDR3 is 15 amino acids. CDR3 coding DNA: TGTGCCAGCAGCTTAGCTAGCGGGAGTTACAATGAGCAGTTCTTC. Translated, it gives CASSLASGSYNEQFF.

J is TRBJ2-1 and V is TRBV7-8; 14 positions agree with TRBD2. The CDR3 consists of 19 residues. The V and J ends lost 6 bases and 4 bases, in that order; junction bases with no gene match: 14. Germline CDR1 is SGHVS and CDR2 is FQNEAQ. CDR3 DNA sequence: TGTGCCAGCAGTGAGTGGACTAGCGGGAGGTTCGGGGGATACAATGAGCAGTTCTTC. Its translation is CASSEWTSGRFGGYNEQFF.

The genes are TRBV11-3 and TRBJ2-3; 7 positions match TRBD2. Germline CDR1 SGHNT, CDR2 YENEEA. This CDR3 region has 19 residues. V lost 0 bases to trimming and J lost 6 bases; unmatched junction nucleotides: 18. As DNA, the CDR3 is TGTGCCAGCAGCTTAGATCGGAGAAAGGCGCTAGCGGAGTACGATACGCAGTATTTT. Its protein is CASSLDRRKALAEYDTQYF.

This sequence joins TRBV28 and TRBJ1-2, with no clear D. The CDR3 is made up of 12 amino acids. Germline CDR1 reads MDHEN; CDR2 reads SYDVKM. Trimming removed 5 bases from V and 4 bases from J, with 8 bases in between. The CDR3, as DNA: TGTGCCAGCAGTCGCAGCGTCTATGGCTACACCTTC. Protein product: CASSRSVYGYTF.

CDR3 region: CASRLEGSGSIAPLEQYF. The CDR3 DNA sequence: TGTGCAAGTCGCTTAGAAGGTAGCGGGAGTATCGCCCCTCTCGAGCAGTACTTC. This chain connects TRBV12-2 to TRBJ2-7; TRBD2, the table's D call, was not compared with the DNA. TRBV12-2 is classified as a pseudogene. This CDR3 has 18 residues.